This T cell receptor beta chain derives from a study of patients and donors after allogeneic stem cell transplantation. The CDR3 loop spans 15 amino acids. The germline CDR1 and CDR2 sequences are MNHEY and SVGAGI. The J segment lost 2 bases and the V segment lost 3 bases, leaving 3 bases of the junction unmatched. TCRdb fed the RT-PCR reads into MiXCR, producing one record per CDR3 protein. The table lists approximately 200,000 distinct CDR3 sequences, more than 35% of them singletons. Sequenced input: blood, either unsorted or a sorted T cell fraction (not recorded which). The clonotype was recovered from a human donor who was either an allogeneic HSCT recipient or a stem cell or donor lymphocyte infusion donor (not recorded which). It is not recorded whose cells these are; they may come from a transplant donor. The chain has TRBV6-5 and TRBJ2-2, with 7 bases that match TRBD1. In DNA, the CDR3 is TGTGCCAGCAGTTATCGACAGGGCAACACCGGGGAGCTGTTTTTT. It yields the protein CASSYRQGNTGELFF.